Each of the 9 T cell receptor beta chains below was sequenced from the same sample in a study of blood T cell repertoires in COVID-19. Only in-frame clones appear in the TCRdb table, and some are missing; sequencing was by immunoSEQ multiplex PCR. The data contain more than 60,000 clones, 90% of them singletons. Sequencing was done on a sample of peripheral blood. The source of these receptors is a man over 45 with acute or convalescent COVID-19.

V usage is TRBV21-1 and J usage is TRBJ2-7; TRBD1 is the table's D call and was not checked against the DNA. TRBV21-1 is marked as a pseudogene. CDR3 length equals 14 residues. CDR3 sequence: CASSLDSGGYEQYF. The CDR3 nucleotides are TGTGCCAGCAGCTTGGACAGTGGAGGCTACGAGCAGTACTTC.

The V and J genes are TRBV5-6 and TRBJ2-7; 8 nucleotides line up with TRBD1. With 2 bases clipped from V and 4 bases from J, the junction kept 5 bases outside the gene matches. There are 14 residues in the CDR3. Germline V gene lookup returns CDR1 SGHDT and CDR2 YYEEEE. CDR3 DNA: TGTGCCAGCAGCTTCCAGGGGGCGATATACGAGCAGTACTTC. This encodes CASSFQGAIYEQYF.

The CDR3 spells CASSSRRLAGGNTGELFF. In DNA, the CDR3 is TGTGCCAGCAGCAGCCGAAGACTAGCGGGAGGGAACACCGGGGAGCTGTTTTTT. The chain recombines TRBV3-1 (or the pseudogene TRBV3-2) with TRBJ2-2; 13 bases agree with TRBD2. CDR3 length: 18 amino acids. Germline V gene lookup returns CDR1 LGHDT and CDR2 YNNKEL (reference sequence). V dropped 5 bases and J dropped 1; count of bases not matched to a gene: 7.

V gene TRBV25-1 combines with J gene TRBJ2-4; the D is unclear. Germline V gene sequence: CDR1 MGHDK, CDR2 SYGVNS. CDR3 length: 13 amino acids. Trimming shortened V by 4 bases and J by 0 bases, and 4 bases separated the two germline ends. CDR3 in DNA: TGTGCCAGCAGTGGCAGAGCCAAAAACATTCAGTACTTC. Translated, it gives CASSGRAKNIQYF.

The rearrangement joins TRBV7-9 to TRBJ2-7; the match to TRBD2 covers 11 bases. The J segment lost 0 bases and the V segment lost 0 bases, leaving 4 bases of the junction unmatched. The CDR3 is 17 residues long. Looked up from germline, CDR1 is SEHNR and CDR2 is FQNEAQ (reference sequence). For the CDR3, the DNA is TGTGCCAGCAGCTTAGCCTCAACTAGCGGGAGCTCCTACGAGCAGTACTTC. Amino acid sequence: CASSLASTSGSSYEQYF.

The table lists this clone with a few counts. V is TRBV7-9 and J is TRBJ2-2, with D possibly TRBD1 on 6 matching bases. CDR1 SEHNR and CDR2 FQNEAQ come from the germline V gene (reference sequence). The CDR3 runs to 14 residues. V was cut by 6 bases and J by 6 bases, with 14 bases left in between. CDR3 sequence (DNA): TGTGCCAGCAGAAGGACAGAGGGGGCCGGGGAGCTGTTTTTT. Translation gives CASRRTEGAGELFF. Combining the CDR3 with reference TRBV7-9 and TRBJ2-2 gives the whole variable domain DTGVSQNPRHKITKRGQNVTFRCDPISEHNRLYWYRQTLGQGPEFLTYFQNEAQLEKSRLLSDRFSAERPKGSFSTLEIQRTEQGDSAMYLCASRRTEGAGELFFGEGSRLTVL.

A single count supports this clone. The CDR3: CASFGFGTEAFF. The CDR3 nucleotides read TGTGCCAGCTTTGGGTTCGGGACTGAAGCTTTCTTT. The chain employs TRBV3-1 (or the pseudogene TRBV3-2) and TRBJ1-1; unclear D gene. The germline V gene has CDR1 LGHDT and CDR2 YNNKEL (reference sequence). The CDR3 runs 12 residues. Trimming removed 8 bases from V and 5 bases from J, with 12 bases in between.

The chain is built from TRBV5-4 and TRBJ2-1; TRBD2 agrees at 12 bases. CDR1 is SGHNT and CDR2 is YYREEE in the germline V gene (reference sequence). The V gene end was trimmed by 2 bases and the J gene end by 10 bases; junction bases not matched to a gene: 4. The length of the CDR3 is 14 residues. CDR3 sequence: CASSLGLAGREQFF. DNA of the CDR3: TGTGCCAGCAGCTTAGGACTAGCGGGAAGGGAGCAGTTCTTC.

This clone was observed once. The chain recombines TRBV11-2 with TRBJ2-4; tentatively, D is TRBD1 (6 bases). Trimming stripped 2 bases from V and 3 bases from J, with 17 bases between. The CDR3 totals 17 residues. CDR1 is SGHAT and CDR2 is FQNNGV in the germline V gene. Here the CDR3 reads CASSLLGQGPDKNIQYF. The CDR3 DNA reads as TGTGCCAGCAGCTTATTGGGTCAGGGGCCCGACAAAAACATTCAGTACTTC.